This T cell receptor beta chain was retrieved from a study of blood T cells in healthy people across ages (dated by TCRdb to between 2014 and 2017). Notes on the research overall: In model experiments, roughly one uniquely barcoded TCR beta cDNA molecule per two T cells was captured by template switching. To track age-related changes in TCR beta repertoire diversity, the study relied on deep sequencing normalized with unique cDNA molecular identifiers. The donors were split into four age groups: young (average around 16 years), middle-aged (39), aged (about 56) and long-lived (roughly 88). To avoid experimental bias, donors of different ages were randomly spread across the sequencing lanes. The study analyzed two additional independent replicas of 1 million unique cDNA reads from the same blood draw for two donors, one aged 18 to 30 and one aged 80 or older. General study outcomes and caveats: As age increased, observed TCR beta diversity per million T cells dropped in a roughly linear way, and a significant reduction was already evident by age about 40. Because profiling used bulk unsorted PBMCs, naive and antigen-experienced compartments could not be compared conclusively. There was a strong correlation between observed TCR beta diversity and the percentage of naive T cells measured by flow cytometry. Compared with the aged group, the long-lived group had more naive CD4+ T cells, fewer expanded clones and increased TCR diversity, a pattern suggesting age selection. Estimates of total diversity from one million sequenced T cells were regarded as lower bounds and underestimates. Because donor CMV infection status was unknown, age-related changes in expanded clonotypes were potentially confounded.

Donors were about 36 systemically healthy Caucasian individuals from Russia aged roughly 6 to 100 years. Approximately 9.3 milliliters of peripheral blood were collected from each donor into EDTA-treated Vacutainer tubes. PBMCs were isolated by Ficoll-Paque density-gradient centrifugation, with at least 7 million obtained per sample. Total RNA, at least 5 micrograms per sample, was extracted from PBMCs with Trizol reagent. Naive CD45RAhigh/CD27high T cell percentages were measured by flow cytometry on a PBMC aliquot from every donor. Library creation used 5' RACE. The instrument was an Illumina HiSeq 2500. The second PCR ran for about 6 to 12 cycles and used a J-beta primer mix along with a sample-barcoded 5' primer. Each TCR beta cDNA molecule received a unique molecular identifier from a template-switch 5' adaptor carrying 12 random nucleotides. Each sample yielded at least 2.5 million CDR3-containing paired-end reads. First-strand cDNA was synthesized from all RNA with the Mint cDNA synthesis kit, primed by a TRBC-specific oligonucleotide. All cDNA was treated with uracil-DNA glycosylase and then went through a first 18-cycle PCR with the universal primers M1SS and BC2_uni_R. The authors processed their data as follows. Normalization of each sample was performed by random selection of 1 million high-quality reads, each carrying a distinct molecular identifier. Instead of being binned into consensus sequences, reads with shared molecular identifiers were discarded. MiTCR, with a Q25 quality threshold and the strictest error-elimination algorithm, was used for CDR3 identification, clonotype clustering and error correction. A nonparametric unseen species model using Euler transformation provided a lower-bound estimate of total TCR beta diversity. TCRdb reanalyzed the raw reads on its own, using fastp at Q25 for trimming and MiXCR for clone calling, and kept in-frame beta chains. Each entry merges the rows of one CDR3 protein and shows their most common DNA and genes. TCRdb assigned the V and J calls; the authors' analysis was not used. This sample is represented by 500,000 to 600,000 distinct CDR3 sequences; roughly 28% of them were singletons. Approximately 18% of the sample lies in the top ten.

To note about this clonotype: The target of this receptor is not known. Base qualities were left out, and no much larger clone turns up one base away.

CDR3 length: 16 amino acids, cysteine to phenylalanine. The kept DNA is CDR3 alone, 48 bases in frame from the first base. The germline V gene (reference sequence) supplies CDR1 LNHDA and CDR2 SQIVND. V lost 5 bases and J lost 0 bases, and the count of bases not matched to a germline gene is 9. The material sequenced was blood. The rearranged segments are TRBV19 and TRBJ2-5; 7 central nucleotides agree with TRBD2. The clonotype was recovered from a woman in her 70s in good health. The DNA reads TGTGCCAGTAGTTTTTCGGCTAGCGGTAACCAAGAGACCCAGTACTTC. Its translation is CASSFSASGNQETQYF.